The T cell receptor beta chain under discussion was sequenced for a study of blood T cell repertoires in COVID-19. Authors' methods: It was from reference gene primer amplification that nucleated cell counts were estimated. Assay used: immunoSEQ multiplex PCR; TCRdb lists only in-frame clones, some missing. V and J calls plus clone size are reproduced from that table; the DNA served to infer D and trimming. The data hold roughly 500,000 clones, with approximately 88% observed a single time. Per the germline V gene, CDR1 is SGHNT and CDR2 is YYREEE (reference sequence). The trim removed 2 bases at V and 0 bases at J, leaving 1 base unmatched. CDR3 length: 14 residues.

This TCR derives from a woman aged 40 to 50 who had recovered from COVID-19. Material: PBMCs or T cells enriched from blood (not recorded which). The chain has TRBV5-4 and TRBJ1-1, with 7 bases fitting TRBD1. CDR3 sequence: CASSLQGMNTEAFF. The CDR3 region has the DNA TGTGCCAGCAGCTTACAGGGGATGAACACTGAAGCTTTCTTT.